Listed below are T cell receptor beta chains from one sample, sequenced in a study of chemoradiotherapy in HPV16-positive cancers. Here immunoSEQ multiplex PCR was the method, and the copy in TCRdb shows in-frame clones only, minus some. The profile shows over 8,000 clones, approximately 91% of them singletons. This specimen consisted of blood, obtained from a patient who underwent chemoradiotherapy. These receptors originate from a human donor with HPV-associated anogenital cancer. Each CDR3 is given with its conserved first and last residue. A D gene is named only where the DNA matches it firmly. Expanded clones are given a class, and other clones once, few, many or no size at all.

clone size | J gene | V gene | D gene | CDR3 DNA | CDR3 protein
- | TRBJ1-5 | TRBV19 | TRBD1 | TGTGCCAGTAGTTTCTACGGACAGGGCAATCAGCCCCAGCATTTT | CASSFYGQGNQPQHF
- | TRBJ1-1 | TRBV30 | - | TGTGCCAGGGCCAGGACAGTCGCCTCTGAAGCTTTCTTT | CARARTVASEAFF
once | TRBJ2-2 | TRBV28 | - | TGTGCCAGCAGTTTAACCAGGGTGGGGCGGGAGCTGTTTTTT | CASSLTRVGRELFF
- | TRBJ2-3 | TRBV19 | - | TGTGCCAGTAGTGCACGGGTGTGGGATACGCAGTATTTT | CASSARVWDTQYF
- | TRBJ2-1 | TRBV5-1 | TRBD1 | TGCGCCAGCAGCTTGGAGGACAGGGTACGCGATGAGCAGTTCTTC | CASSLEDRVRDEQFF
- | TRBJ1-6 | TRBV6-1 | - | TGTGCCAGCAGTGACCCTACGCGGGGCGCATATTCACCCCTCCACTTT | CASSDPTRGAYSPLHF
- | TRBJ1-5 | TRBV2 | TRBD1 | TGTGCCAGCACCGGGGACAGGGGCAATCAGCCCCAGCATTTT | CASTGDRGNQPQHF
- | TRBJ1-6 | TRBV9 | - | TGTGCCAGCAGCGTAGGAACTACGGGGAATTCACCCCTCCACTTT | CASSVGTTGNSPLHF
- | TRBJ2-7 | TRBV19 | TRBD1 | TGTGCCAGTAGTCCGGGACAGGTTTCGTACGAGCAGTACTTC | CASSPGQVSYEQYF
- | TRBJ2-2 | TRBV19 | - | TGTGCCAGTAGTACCAGGGAGAACACCGGGGAGCTGTTTTTT | CASSTRENTGELFF